The entry that follows covers one T cell receptor beta chain sequence. Its antigen is undetermined. Sequenced by immunoSEQ multiplex PCR; TCRdb stores in-frame clones only, minus some. The data contain 78,000 or so clones, around 96% of them singletons. The germline gives CDR1 MGHRA, CDR2 YSYEKL. The CDR3 is 15 residues long. V lost 1 base to trimming and J lost 7 bases; unmatched junction nucleotides: 4. The data are from a study of cytomegalovirus exposure and HLA in healthy donors. The overall study: The use of the same platform for the 120 or so validation repertoires and the 600 to 800 first-cohort repertoires was reported by a later analysis.

Study outcomes and limitations: A few CMV-associated chains were confirmed in vitro to be specific for CMV antigens.

V and J are TRBV4-1 and TRBJ1-5; TRBD1 matches at 10 bases. Sequencing input: PBMCs. This sequence was found in a man younger than 35 in good health and CMV-seropositive. DNA of the CDR3: TGCGCCAGCAGCCAAGGGGGGACAGGGGACCAGCCCCAGCATTTT. Translating it yields CASSQGGTGDQPQHF.